This T cell receptor beta chain was identified during a study of Ad26.COV2.S vaccination and SARS-CoV-2 variants. Study in general: Each vaccinee took Ad26.COV2.S intramuscularly, once or twice 56 days apart.

TCRdb's table, derived via immunoSEQ multiplex PCR, lists solely in-frame clones and lacks some. Found here are some 480,000 clones, roughly 85% of them singletons; the top ten hold 9.5% to 15%. Sample treatment: roughly 20 received Ad26.COV2.S at low or high dose, single or two shots; about 5 received placebo; per-sample allocation not given. Samples were taken on day 63 after the first vaccine or placebo injection. An Ad26 vector carrying the Wuhan-strain SARS-CoV-2 spike served as the vaccine. The material was peripheral blood, obtained in a trial of Ad26.COV2.S vaccine versus placebo. The clonotype comes from a person aged 18-60 years who received the Ad26.COV2.S COVID-19 vaccine or a placebo.

CDR3 sequence reads: CASLAGGSTGELFF. The CDR3, as DNA: TGTGCCAGCTTAGCGGGAGGCAGCACCGGGGAGCTGTTTTTT. The V gene is TRBV28, the J gene TRBJ2-2; TRBD2 aligns across 10 bases. The CDR3 extends over 14 amino acids. The germline CDR1 and CDR2 sequences are MDHEN and SYDVKM. Trimming took 8 bases from V and 4 from J; bases not matched to a gene: 4. Full variable domain (remainder filled in from reference TRBV28 and TRBJ2-2): DVKVTQSSRYLVKRTGEKVFLECVQDMDHENMFWYRQDPGLGLRLIYFSYDVKMKEKGDIPEGYSVSREKKERFSLILESASTNQTSMYLCASLAGGSTGELFFGEGSRLTVL.